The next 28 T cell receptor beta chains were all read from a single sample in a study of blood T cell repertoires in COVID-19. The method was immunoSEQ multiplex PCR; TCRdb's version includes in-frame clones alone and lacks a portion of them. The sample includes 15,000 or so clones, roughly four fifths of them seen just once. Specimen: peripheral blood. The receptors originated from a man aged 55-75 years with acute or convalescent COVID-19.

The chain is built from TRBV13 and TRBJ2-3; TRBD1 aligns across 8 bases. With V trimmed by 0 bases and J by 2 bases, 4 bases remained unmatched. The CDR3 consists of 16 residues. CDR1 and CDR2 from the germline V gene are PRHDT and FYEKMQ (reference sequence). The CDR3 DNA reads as TGTGCCAGCAGCTTAGGACAGGGGGGAAACACAGATACGCAGTATTTT. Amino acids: CASSLGQGGNTDTQYF.

The CDR3 spells CASSLGEGSSYEQYF. The DNA for the CDR3 is TGTGCCAGCTCACTGGGGGAGGGGAGTTCCTACGAGCAGTACTTC. This chain joins TRBV18 and TRBJ2-7, with 7 positions matching TRBD2. This CDR3 has 15 residues. With 4 bases clipped from V and 1 base from J, the junction kept 7 bases outside the gene matches. Germline CDR1 and CDR2: KGHSH and LQKENI.

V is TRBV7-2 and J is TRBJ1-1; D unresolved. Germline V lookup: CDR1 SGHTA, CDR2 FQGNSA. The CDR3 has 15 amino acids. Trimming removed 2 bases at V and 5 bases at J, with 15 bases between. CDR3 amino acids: CASSLSPSSGTEAFF. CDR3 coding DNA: TGTGCCAGCAGCTTATCCCCCAGCAGCGGAACTGAAGCTTTCTTT.

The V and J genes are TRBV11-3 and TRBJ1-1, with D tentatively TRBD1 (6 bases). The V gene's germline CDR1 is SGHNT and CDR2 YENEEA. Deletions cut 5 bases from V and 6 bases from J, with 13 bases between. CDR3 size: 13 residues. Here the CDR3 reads CASSLNRAAEAFF. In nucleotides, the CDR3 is TGTGCCAGCAGCCTAAACAGGGCGGCTGAAGCTTTCTTT.

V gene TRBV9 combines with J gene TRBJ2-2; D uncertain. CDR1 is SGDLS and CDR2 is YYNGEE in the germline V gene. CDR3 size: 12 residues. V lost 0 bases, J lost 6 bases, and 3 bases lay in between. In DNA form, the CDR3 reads TGTGCCAGCAGCGTAGTCTCCGGGGAGCTGTTTTTT. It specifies CASSVVSGELFF.

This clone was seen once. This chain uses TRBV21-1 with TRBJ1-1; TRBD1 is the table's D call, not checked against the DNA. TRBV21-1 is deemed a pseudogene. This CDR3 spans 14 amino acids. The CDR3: CASSTGQGPMKAFF. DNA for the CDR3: TGTGCCAGCAGCACGGGACAGGGTCCAATGAAAGCTTTCTTT.

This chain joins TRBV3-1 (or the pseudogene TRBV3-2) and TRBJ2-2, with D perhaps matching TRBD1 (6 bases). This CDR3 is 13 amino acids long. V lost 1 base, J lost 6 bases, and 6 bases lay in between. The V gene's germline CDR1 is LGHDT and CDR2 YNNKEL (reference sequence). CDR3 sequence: CASSQGTAGELFF. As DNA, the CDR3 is TGTGCCAGCAGCCAAGGGACAGCCGGGGAGCTGTTTTTT.

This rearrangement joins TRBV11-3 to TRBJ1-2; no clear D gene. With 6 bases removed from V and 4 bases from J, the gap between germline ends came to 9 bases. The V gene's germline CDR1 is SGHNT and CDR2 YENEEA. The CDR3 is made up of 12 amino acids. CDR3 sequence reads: CASSSAGYGYTF. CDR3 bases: TGTGCCAGCAGTTCGGCGGGCTATGGCTACACCTTC. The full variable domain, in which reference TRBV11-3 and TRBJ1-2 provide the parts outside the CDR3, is EAGVVQSPRYKIIEKKQPVAFWCNPISGHNTLYWYLQNLGQGPELLIRYENEEAVDDSQLPKDRFSAERLKGVDSTLKIQPAELGDSAVYLCASSSAGYGYTFGSGTRLTVV.

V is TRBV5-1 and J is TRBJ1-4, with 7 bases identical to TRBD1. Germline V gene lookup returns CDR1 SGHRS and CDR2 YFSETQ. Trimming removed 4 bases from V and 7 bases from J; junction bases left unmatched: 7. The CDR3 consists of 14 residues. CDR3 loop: CASSPGGASEKLFF. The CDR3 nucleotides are TGCGCCAGCAGCCCAGGGGGAGCTAGTGAAAAACTGTTTTTT.

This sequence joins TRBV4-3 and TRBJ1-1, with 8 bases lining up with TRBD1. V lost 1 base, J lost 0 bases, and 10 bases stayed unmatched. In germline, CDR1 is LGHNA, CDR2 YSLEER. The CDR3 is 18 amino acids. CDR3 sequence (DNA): TGCGCCAGCAGCCAAGCCGTGAACAGGGGGAGGATGAACACTGAAGCTTTCTTT. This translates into CASSQAVNRGRMNTEAFF.

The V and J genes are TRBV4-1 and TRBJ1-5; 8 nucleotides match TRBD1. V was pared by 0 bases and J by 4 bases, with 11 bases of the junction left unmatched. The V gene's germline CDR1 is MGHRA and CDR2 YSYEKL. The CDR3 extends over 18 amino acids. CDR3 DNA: TGCGCCAGCAGCCAAGACCAGGGGGCCACGAAAAGAAATCAGCCCCAGCATTTT. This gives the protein CASSQDQGATKRNQPQHF.

The CDR3 is CTSSQVTGEDGYTF. The CDR3 region has the DNA TGCACCAGCAGCCAAGTAACGGGGGAGGATGGCTACACCTTC. The chain is built from TRBV1 and TRBJ1-2. TRBV1 is annotated as a pseudogene. The CDR3 contains 14 residues.

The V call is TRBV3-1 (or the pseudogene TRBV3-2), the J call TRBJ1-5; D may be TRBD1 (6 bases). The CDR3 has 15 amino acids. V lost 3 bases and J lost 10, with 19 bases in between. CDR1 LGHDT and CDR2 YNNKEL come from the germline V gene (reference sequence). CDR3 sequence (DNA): TGTGCCAGCAGCCAGTCTTGGGGGGGCGAGGGACCCCAGCATTTT. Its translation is CASSQSWGGEGPQHF.

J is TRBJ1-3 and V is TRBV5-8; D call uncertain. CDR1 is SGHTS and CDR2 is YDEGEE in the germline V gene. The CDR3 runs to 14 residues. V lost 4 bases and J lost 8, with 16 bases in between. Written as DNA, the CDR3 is TGTGCCAGCAGCCCGACACGGCCTCCGCACACCATATATTTT. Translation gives CASSPTRPPHTIYF.

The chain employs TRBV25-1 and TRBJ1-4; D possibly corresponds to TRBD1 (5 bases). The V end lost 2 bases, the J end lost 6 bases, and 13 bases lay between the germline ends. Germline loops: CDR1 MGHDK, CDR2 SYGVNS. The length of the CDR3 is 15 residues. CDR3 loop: CASSEARGRHEKLFF. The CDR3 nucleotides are TGTGCCAGCAGTGAAGCTAGGGGCCGGCATGAAAAACTGTTTTTT.

As DNA, the CDR3 is TGTGCCACCAGCACGGGACAGGGGTACACTGAAGCTTTCTTT. This encodes CATSTGQGYTEAFF. The chain couples TRBV15 to TRBJ1-1; TRBD1 matches at 10 bases. This CDR3 is 14 amino acids long. V shed 4 bases and J 3 bases; nucleotides not matched to a gene: 2. Germline CDR1 reads LNHNV; CDR2 reads YYDKDF (reference sequence).

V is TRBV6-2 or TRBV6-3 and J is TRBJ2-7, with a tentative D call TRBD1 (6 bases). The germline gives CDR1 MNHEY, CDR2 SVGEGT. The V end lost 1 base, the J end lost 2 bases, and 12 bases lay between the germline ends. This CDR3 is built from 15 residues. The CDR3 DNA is TGTGCCAGCAGTTACTTTCGGACAGACGCCTACGAGCAGTACTTC. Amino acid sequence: CASSYFRTDAYEQYF.

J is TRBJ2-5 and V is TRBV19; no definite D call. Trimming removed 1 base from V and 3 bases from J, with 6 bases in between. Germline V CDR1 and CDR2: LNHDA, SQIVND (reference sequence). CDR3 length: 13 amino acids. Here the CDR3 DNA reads TGTGCCAGTAGTATAGGACAAGAAGAGACCCAGTACTTC. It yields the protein CASSIGQEETQYF.

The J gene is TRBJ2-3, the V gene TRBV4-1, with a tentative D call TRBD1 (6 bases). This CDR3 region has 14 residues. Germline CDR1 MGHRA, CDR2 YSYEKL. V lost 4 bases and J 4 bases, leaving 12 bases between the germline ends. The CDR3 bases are TGCGCCAGCAGCCTACAGGGTTTCGCAGATACGCAGTATTTT. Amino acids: CASSLQGFADTQYF.

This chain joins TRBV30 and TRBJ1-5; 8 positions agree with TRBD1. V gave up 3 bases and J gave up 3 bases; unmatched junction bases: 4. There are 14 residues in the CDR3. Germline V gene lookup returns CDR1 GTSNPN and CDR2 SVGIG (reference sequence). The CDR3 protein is CAWRPQGANQPQHF. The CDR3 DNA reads TGTGCCTGGAGACCTCAGGGGGCCAATCAGCCCCAGCATTTT.

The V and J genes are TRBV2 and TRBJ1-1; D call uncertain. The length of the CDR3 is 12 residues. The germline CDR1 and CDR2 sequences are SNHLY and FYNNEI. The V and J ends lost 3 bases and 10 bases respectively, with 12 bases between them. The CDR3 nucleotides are TGTGCCAGCAGTGAGGACTTTGGCGGAGCTTTCTTT. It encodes CASSEDFGGAFF.

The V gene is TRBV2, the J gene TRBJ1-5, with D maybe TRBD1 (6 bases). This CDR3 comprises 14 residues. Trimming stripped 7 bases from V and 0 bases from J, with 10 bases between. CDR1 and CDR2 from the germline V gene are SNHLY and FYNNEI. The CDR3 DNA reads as TGTGCCAGCACAGGGGTGGATAGCAATCAGCCCCAGCATTTT. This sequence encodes CASTGVDSNQPQHF.

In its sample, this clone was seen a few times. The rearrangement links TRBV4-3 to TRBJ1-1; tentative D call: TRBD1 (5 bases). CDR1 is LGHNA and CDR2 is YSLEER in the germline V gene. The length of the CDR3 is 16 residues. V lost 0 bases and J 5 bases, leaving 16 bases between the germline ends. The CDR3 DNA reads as TGCGCCAGCAGCCAAGATATTGGGAGGGGATCTACTGAAGCTTTCTTT. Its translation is CASSQDIGRGSTEAFF.

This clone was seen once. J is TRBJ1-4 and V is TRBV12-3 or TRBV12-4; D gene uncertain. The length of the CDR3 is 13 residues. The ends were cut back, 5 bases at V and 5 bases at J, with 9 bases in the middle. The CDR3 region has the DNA TGTGCCAGCAGTCGGACTAGGAATGAAAAACTGTTTTTT. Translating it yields CASSRTRNEKLFF.

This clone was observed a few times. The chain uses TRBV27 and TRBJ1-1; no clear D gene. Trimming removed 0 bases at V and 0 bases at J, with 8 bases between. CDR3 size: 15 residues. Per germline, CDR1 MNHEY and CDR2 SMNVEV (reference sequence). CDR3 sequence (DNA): TGTGCCAGCAGTTTATCCCCCGGGATGAACACTGAAGCTTTCTTT. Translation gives CASSLSPGMNTEAFF.

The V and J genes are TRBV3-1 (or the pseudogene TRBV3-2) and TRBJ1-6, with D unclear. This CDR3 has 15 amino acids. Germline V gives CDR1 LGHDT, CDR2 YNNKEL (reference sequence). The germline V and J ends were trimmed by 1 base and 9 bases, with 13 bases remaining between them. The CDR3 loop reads CASSQGGNMGSPLHF. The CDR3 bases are TGTGCCAGCAGCCAAGGAGGAAACATGGGTTCACCCCTCCACTTT.

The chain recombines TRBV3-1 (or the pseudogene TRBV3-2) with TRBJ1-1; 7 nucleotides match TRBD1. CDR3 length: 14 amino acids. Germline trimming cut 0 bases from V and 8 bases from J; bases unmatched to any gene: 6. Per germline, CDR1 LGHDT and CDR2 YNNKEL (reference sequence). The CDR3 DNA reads TGTGCCAGCAGCCAAGAAGGGGGCAGGGCGGAAGCTTTCTTT. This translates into CASSQEGGRAEAFF.

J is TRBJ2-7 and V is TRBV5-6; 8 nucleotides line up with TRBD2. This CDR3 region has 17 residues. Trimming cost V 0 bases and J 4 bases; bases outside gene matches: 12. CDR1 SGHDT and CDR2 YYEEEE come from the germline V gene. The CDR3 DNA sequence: TGTGCCAGCAGCTTGGCCTGGGAGCGGGGGTTAGGGTACGAGCAGTACTTC. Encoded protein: CASSLAWERGLGYEQYF.